Each of the 8 T cell receptor beta chains below was sequenced from the same sample in a study of chemoradiotherapy in HPV16-positive cancers. Using immunoSEQ multiplex PCR, the repertoire was profiled, and TCRdb retains in-frame clones only, with some absent. Of 300 to 400 clones in the sample, approximately 82% were seen once. The starting material was tumor tissue, obtained from a patient who underwent chemoradiotherapy. The source of these receptors is a human donor with HPV-associated anogenital cancer.

The chain recombines TRBV7-2 with TRBJ2-3, with D perhaps TRBD1 (6 bases). Germline values: CDR1 SGHTA, CDR2 FQGNSA. The V and J ends lost 5 bases and 2 bases respectively, with 26 bases between them. This CDR3 spans 19 amino acids. The DNA of the CDR3 is TGTGCCAGCAGCCCCTGGACAGCTAATACCAGACTCTTCACAGATACGCAGTATTTT. Translating gives CASSPWTANTRLFTDTQYF. Drawing the rest from reference TRBV7-2 and TRBJ2-3, the complete variable domain is GAGVSQSPSNKVTEKGKDVELRCDPISGHTALYWYRQSLGQGLEFLIYFQGNSAPDKSGLPSDRFSAERTGGSVSTLTIQRTQQEDSAVYLCASSPWTANTRLFTDTQYFGPGTRLTVL.

The chain links TRBV10-1 to TRBJ1-1, with 7 bases that match TRBD1. The CDR3 consists of 15 residues. CDR1 is WNHNN and CDR2 is SYGVQD in the germline V gene (reference sequence). Trimming cost V 0 bases and J 6 bases; bases outside gene matches: 7. The chain's CDR3 is CASSESSGGVSEAFF. The DNA of the CDR3 is TGCGCCAGCAGTGAGTCGTCAGGGGGTGTCTCTGAAGCTTTCTTT.

The rearrangement links TRBV2 to TRBJ2-4, with D unresolved. Deletions cut 3 bases from V and 2 bases from J, with 11 bases between. The germline V gene has CDR1 SNHLY and CDR2 FYNNEI. This CDR3 is built from 15 residues. The CDR3 DNA follows: TGTGCCAGCAGTGATCAGAGAGGTCCCAAAAACATTCAGTACTTC. It specifies CASSDQRGPKNIQYF.

The chain employs TRBV9 and TRBJ2-5; no clear D gene. Trimming shortened V by 4 bases and J by 4 bases, and 17 bases separated the two germline ends. Per germline, CDR1 SGDLS and CDR2 YYNGEE. This CDR3 contains 15 residues. CDR3 protein: CASSPQGGVTETQYF. The CDR3, as DNA: TGTGCCAGCAGCCCCCAAGGTGGGGTAACAGAGACCCAGTACTTC.

V is TRBV10-1 and J is TRBJ1-2, with D tentatively TRBD1 (6 bases). This CDR3 is built from 15 residues. Germline assignment: CDR1 WNHNN and CDR2 SYGVQD (reference sequence). Trimming removed 0 bases from V and 6 bases from J, with 14 bases in between. Here the CDR3 reads CASSESRRGTDGYTF. CDR3 nucleotide sequence: TGCGCCAGCAGTGAGTCGAGAAGGGGGACCGATGGCTACACCTTC.

The V and J genes are TRBV30 and TRBJ2-5; D not resolved. The germline CDR1 and CDR2 sequences are GTSNPN and SVGIG (reference sequence). Trimming cost V 4 bases and J 5 bases, with 8 bases left between them. The length of the CDR3 is 11 residues. The CDR3 bases are TGTGCCTGGATCCTCAGGGAGACCCAGTACTTC. This translates into CAWILRETQYF.

V and J are TRBV19 and TRBJ1-5; TRBD1 is a possible D gene (5 bases). Germline V CDR1 and CDR2: LNHDA, SQIVND (reference sequence). Trimming stripped 5 bases from V and 7 bases from J, with 12 bases between. This CDR3 region has 13 residues. DNA for the CDR3: TGTGCCAGTAGTTCCCAGGGAATCCAGCCCCAGCATTTT. Translated, it gives CASSSQGIQPQHF.

With regard to this clone: Germline is not matched at one junction end, which may reflect a read error. This sequence joins TRBV5-1 and TRBJ1-4; D call uncertain. Germline V gene lookup returns CDR1 SGHRS and CDR2 YFSETQ. The CDR3 covers 13 residues. CDR3 DNA: TGCGCCAGCAGCCCGGAAAGGGCAAGAAAAACTGTTTTT. It is translated as CASSPERARKTVF. Complete variable domain (other parts from reference TRBV5-1 and TRBJ1-4): KAGVTQTPRYLIKTRGQQVTLSCSPISGHRSVSWYQQTPGQGLQFLFEYFSETQRNKGNFPGRFSGRQFSNSRSEMNVSTLELGDSALYLCASSPERARKTVFGSGTQLSVL.